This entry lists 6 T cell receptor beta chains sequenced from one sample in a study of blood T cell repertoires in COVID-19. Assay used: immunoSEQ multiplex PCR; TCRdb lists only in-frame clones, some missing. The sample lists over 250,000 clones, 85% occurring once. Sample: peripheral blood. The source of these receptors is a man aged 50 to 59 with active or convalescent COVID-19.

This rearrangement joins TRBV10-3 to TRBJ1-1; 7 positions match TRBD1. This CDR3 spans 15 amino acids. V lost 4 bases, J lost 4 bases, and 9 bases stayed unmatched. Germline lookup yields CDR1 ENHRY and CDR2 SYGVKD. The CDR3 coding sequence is TGTGCCATCAGTGGGCCTGACAGGGTTGGCACTGAAGCTTTCTTT. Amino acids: CAISGPDRVGTEAFF.

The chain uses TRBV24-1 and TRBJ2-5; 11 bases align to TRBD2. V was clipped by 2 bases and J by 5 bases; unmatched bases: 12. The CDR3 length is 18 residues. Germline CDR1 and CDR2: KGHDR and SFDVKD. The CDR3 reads CATSDSGTSGYPGETQYF. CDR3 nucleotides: TGTGCCACCAGTGATTCCGGGACTAGCGGATACCCAGGGGAGACCCAGTACTTC.

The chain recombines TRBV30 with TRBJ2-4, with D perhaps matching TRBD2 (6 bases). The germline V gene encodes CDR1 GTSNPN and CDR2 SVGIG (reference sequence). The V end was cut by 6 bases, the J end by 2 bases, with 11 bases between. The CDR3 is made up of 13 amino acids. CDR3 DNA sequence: TGTGCCTGCGGGAGTTGGACCAAAAACATTCAGTACTTC. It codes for CACGSWTKNIQYF.

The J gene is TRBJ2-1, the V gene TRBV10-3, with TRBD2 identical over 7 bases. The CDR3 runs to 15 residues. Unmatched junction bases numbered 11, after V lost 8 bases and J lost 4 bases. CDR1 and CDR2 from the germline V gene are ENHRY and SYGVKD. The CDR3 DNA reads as TGTGCCATCGCCCCCGCGGGAGTGCAGTACAATGAGCAGTTCTTC. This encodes CAIAPAGVQYNEQFF.

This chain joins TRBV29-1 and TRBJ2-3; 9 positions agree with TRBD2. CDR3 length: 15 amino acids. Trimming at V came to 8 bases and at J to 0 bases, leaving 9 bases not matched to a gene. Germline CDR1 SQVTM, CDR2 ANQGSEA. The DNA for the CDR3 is TGCAGCACGTCGCGTGGGACTAGCAGCACAGATACGCAGTATTTT. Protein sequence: CSTSRGTSSTDTQYF.

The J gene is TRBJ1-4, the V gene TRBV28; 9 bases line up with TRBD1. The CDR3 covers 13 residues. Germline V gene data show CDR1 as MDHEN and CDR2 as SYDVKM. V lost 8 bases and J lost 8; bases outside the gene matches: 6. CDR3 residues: CASWGQGDEKLFF. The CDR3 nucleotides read TGTGCCAGCTGGGGACAGGGTGACGAAAAACTGTTTTTT.